These 13 T cell receptor beta chains were all obtained from the same sample, sequenced in a study of cytomegalovirus exposure and HLA in healthy donors. The primer mix had 60 Vbeta and 13 Jbeta primers. Repertoires were generated with immunoSEQ multiplex PCR, while TCRdb's copy carries only in-frame clones and drops some. There are 60,000 to 75,000 clones in the sample; over 75% occur only once, and about 10% lies in the top ten. Material: PBMCs. The source of these receptors is a female donor in good health and CMV-seronegative.

Turning to this clone: A junction boundary mismatches the germline segment, possibly from a read error. This chain connects TRBV5-4 to TRBJ2-6, with D perhaps matching TRBD1 (5 bases). Looked up from germline, CDR1 is SGHNT and CDR2 is YYREEE (reference sequence). The CDR3 is 14 amino acids. CDR3 loop: CASSHSSGANGLTF. The CDR3 nucleotides read TGTGCCAGCAGTCACTCCTCTGGGGCCAACGGCCTGACTTTC.

This rearrangement joins TRBV10-1 to TRBJ2-1; the match to TRBD2 covers 7 bases. This CDR3 region has 14 residues. Per germline, CDR1 WNHNN and CDR2 SYGVQD (reference sequence). Unmatched junction bases numbered 9, after V lost 6 bases and J lost 7 bases. In DNA, the CDR3 is TGCGCCAGCAGCGTGAGCGGGGCCGTTAATGAGCAGTTCTTC. Its translation: CASSVSGAVNEQFF.

The rearrangement uses TRBV27 and TRBJ2-1, with TRBD1 matching 7 bases. Germline assignment: CDR1 MNHEY and CDR2 SMNVEV (reference sequence). The CDR3 has 16 residues. The J segment lost 3 bases and the V segment lost 4 bases, leaving 9 bases of the junction unmatched. CDR3 in amino acids: CASSYPPTGRYNEQFF. Written as DNA, the CDR3 is TGTGCCAGCAGTTACCCCCCGACAGGGCGCTACAATGAGCAGTTCTTC.

The V and J genes are TRBV7-2 and TRBJ1-5; 7 bases are a match to TRBD1. From germline, CDR1 is SGHTA and CDR2 FQGNSA. The J segment lost 5 bases and the V segment lost 5 bases, leaving 9 bases of the junction unmatched. CDR3 length: 15 residues. CDR3 sequence (DNA): TGTGCCAGCAGCCCCCCGGACAGGCGAGATCAGCCCCAGCATTTT. Its protein product is CASSPPDRRDQPQHF.

This rearrangement joins TRBV5-5 to TRBJ2-3; tentatively, D is TRBD1 (6 bases). Trimming took 4 bases from V and 1 from J, leaving 10 bases between them. The CDR3 loop spans 14 amino acids. Germline CDR1 reads SGHKS; CDR2 reads YYEKEE (reference sequence). Here the CDR3 reads CASSGGHRTDTQYF. DNA for the CDR3: TGTGCCAGCAGCGGGGGACACCGCACAGATACGCAGTATTTT.

The gene calls are TRBV11-3 and TRBJ2-1; 15 bases fit TRBD2. The CDR3 is made up of 17 amino acids. The junction had 7 bases not matched to a gene; V was cut back by 5 bases and J by 5 bases. CDR1 and CDR2 (germline): SGHNT, YENEEA. The CDR3 spells CASSKRTSGRADNEQFF. CDR3 nucleotides: TGTGCCAGCAGCAAAAGGACTAGCGGGAGGGCCGACAATGAGCAGTTCTTC.

J is TRBJ2-7 and V is TRBV16; a possible D gene is TRBD2 (5 bases). In germline, CDR1 is KGHSY, CDR2 FQNENV. The germline V and J ends were trimmed by 0 bases and 2 bases, with 5 bases remaining between them. This CDR3 region has 13 residues. The CDR3 DNA reads TGTGCCAGCAGCCAATCGAGGGCCTACGAGCAGTACTTC. This codes for CASSQSRAYEQYF.

The chain couples TRBV11-3 to TRBJ2-3; TRBD2 agrees at 12 bases. There are 15 residues in the CDR3. V shed 5 bases and J 8 bases; nucleotides not matched to a gene: 8. The germline V gene has CDR1 SGHNT and CDR2 YENEEA. CDR3 residues: CASSPGLAGFGTQYF. In nucleotides, the CDR3 is TGTGCCAGCAGCCCGGGACTAGCGGGTTTCGGTACGCAGTATTTT.

The rearrangement joins TRBV27 to TRBJ1-6; 7 positions agree with TRBD1. The CDR3 runs 16 residues. Germline assignment: CDR1 MNHEY and CDR2 SMNVEV (reference sequence). Germline trimming cut 7 bases from V and 5 bases from J; bases unmatched to any gene: 11. The CDR3 spells CASTMNRDSNNSPLHF. CDR3 DNA sequence: TGTGCCAGCACTATGAACCGGGACAGTAATAATTCACCCCTCCACTTT.

Here the CDR3 reads CASSQGSWGEETQYF. For the CDR3, the DNA is TGCGCCAGCAGCCAAGGTTCGTGGGGGGAAGAGACCCAGTACTTC. The chain couples TRBV4-1 to TRBJ2-5, with D possibly matching TRBD2 (6 bases). Trimming left V 1 base short and J 3 bases short, with 12 bases between. The CDR3 is 15 residues long. The germline CDR1 and CDR2 sequences are MGHRA and YSYEKL.

The chain couples TRBV19 to TRBJ1-4; D is perhaps TRBD1 (5 bases). This CDR3 is built from 16 residues. Trimming removed 3 bases at V and 10 bases at J, with 21 bases between. The germline gives CDR1 LNHDA, CDR2 SQIVND (reference sequence). The CDR3 region is CASSIPPGGLGGKLFF. The CDR3 nucleotides are TGTGCCAGTAGTATTCCGCCCGGGGGTCTGGGAGGAAAACTGTTTTTT.

The CDR3 DNA follows: TGTGCCAGCAGTTCTCACACCACAACCTACGAGCAGTACTTC. The encoded protein is CASSSHTTTYEQYF. V and J are TRBV6-6 and TRBJ2-7; D remains ambiguous. The CDR3 has 14 amino acids. The V end lost 4 bases, the J end lost 2 bases, and 12 bases lay between the germline ends. Germline V CDR1 and CDR2: MNHNY, SVGAGI (reference sequence).

V and J are TRBV6-1 and TRBJ1-3; D gene ambiguous. Trimming shortened V by 6 bases and J by 4 bases, and 13 bases separated the two germline ends. The CDR3 spans 14 residues. Germline CDR1 MNHNS, CDR2 SASEGT. CDR3 sequence reads: CASSTRGSGNTIYF. The CDR3 region has the DNA TGTGCCAGCAGCACCCGCGGCTCAGGAAACACCATATATTTT.